This T cell receptor beta chain emerged from a study of blood T cell repertoires in COVID-19. Study as a whole: Specimens from acute and convalescent COVID-19 originated in the United States, Italy and Spain. In each case, the material was cDNA or gDNA derived from T cells, B-cell-depleted T cells, or PBMCs.

The CDR3 is 17 amino acids. The V end was cut by 3 bases, the J end by 0 bases, with 12 bases between. Germline values: CDR1 SEHNR, CDR2 FQNEAQ (reference sequence). Authors' methods: Amplification with reference gene primers provided the estimates of nucleated cell counts. TCRdb keeps only in-frame clones here, not all; method: immunoSEQ multiplex PCR. The DNA gave D and trimming, while V, J and clone size come from that table. The profile shows about 240,000 clones, around 80% of them singletons. The V gene is TRBV7-9, the J gene TRBJ1-6; D is possibly TRBD1 (5 bases). This receptor was identified in a woman younger than 35 with acute or convalescent COVID-19. The specimen sequenced was peripheral blood. The CDR3 reads CASSFRQTSSYNSPLHF. CDR3 sequence (DNA): TGTGCCAGCAGCTTTCGACAGACGAGCTCCTATAATTCACCCCTCCACTTT.